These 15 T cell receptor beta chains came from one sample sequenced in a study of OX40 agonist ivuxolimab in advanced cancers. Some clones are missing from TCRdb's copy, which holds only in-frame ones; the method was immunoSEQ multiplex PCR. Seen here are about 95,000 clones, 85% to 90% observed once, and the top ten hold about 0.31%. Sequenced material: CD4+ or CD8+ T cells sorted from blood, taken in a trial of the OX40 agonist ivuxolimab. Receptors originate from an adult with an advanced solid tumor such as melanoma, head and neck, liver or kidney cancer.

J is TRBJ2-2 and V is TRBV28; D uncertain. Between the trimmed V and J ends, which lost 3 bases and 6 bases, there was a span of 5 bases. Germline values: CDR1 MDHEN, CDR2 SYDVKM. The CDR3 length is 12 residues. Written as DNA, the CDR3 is TGTGCCAGCAGTTTTCCTTCCGGGGAGCTGTTTTTT. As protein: CASSFPSGELFF.

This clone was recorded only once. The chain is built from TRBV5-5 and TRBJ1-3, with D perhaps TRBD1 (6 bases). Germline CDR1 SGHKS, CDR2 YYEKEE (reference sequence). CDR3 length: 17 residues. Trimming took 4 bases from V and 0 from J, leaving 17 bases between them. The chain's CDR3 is CASSRVRDTNSGNTIYF. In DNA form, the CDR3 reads TGTGCCAGCAGCCGTGTGAGGGACACAAACTCTGGAAACACCATATATTTT.

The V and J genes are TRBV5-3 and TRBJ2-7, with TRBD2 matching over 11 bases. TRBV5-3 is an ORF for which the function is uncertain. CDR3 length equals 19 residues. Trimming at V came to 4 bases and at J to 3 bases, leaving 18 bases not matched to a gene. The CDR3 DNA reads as TGTGCCAGAAGCCCCCAAGTGCTAGCGGGAGGCCCTGAGCTCTACGAGCAGTACTTC. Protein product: CARSPQVLAGGPELYEQYF.

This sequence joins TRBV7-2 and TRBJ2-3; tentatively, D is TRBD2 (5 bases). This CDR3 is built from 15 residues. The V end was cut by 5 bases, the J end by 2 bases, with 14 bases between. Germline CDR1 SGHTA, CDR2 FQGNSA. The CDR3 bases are TGTGCCAGCAGCCCCCTAACGGGATTCACAGATACGCAGTATTTT. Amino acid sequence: CASSPLTGFTDTQYF.

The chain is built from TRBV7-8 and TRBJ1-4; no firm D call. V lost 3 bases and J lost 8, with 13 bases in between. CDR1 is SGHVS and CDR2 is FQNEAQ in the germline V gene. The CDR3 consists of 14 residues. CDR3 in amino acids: CASSLSGLSEKLFF. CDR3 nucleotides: TGTGCCAGCAGCTTGTCAGGTCTTAGCGAAAAACTGTTTTTT.

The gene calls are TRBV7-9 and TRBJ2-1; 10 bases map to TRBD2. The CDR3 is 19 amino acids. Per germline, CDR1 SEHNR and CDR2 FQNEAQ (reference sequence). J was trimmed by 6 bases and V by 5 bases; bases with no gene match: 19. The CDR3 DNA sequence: TGTGCCAGCAGCATCAGGGGAACAACTAGCGGGGCCACCCTCAATGAGCAGTTCTTC. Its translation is CASSIRGTTSGATLNEQFF.

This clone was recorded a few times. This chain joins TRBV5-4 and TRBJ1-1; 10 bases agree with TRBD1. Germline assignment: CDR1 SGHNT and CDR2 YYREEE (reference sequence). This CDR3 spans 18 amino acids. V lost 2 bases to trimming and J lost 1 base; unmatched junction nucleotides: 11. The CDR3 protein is CASSFIMRWDRGNTEAFF. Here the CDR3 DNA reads TGTGCCAGCAGCTTTATCATGCGTTGGGACAGGGGGAACACTGAAGCTTTCTTT.

CDR3 nucleotide sequence: TGTGCCAGCAGTGGAGGGGGGTACAGTTTCCTTAGCAATCAGCCCCAGCATTTT. Encoded protein: CASSGGGYSFLSNQPQHF. This chain joins TRBV6-1 and TRBJ1-5, with D possibly TRBD1 on 6 matching bases. From germline, CDR1 is MNHNS and CDR2 SASEGT. V was clipped by 4 bases and J by 0 bases, with 19 bases between them. The CDR3 contains 18 residues.

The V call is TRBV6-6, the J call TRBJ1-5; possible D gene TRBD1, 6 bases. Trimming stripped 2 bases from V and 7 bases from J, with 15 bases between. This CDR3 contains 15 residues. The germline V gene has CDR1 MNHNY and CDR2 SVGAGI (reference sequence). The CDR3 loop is CASSYPLEGGQPQHF. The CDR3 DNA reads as TGTGCCAGCAGTTACCCCCTAGAGGGGGGACAGCCCCAGCATTTT.

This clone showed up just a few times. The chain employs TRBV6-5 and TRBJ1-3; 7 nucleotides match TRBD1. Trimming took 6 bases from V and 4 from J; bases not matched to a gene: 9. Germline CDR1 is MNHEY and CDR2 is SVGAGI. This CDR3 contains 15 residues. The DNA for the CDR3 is TGTGCCAGCAGCGGGGACAGTCTATCCGGAAACACCATATATTTT. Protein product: CASSGDSLSGNTIYF.

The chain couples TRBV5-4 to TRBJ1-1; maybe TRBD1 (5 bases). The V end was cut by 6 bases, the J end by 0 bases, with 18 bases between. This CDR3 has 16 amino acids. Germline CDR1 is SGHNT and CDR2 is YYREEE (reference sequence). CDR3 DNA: TGTGCCAGCACCGTGGGGAGACAGCAAATGAACACTGAAGCTTTCTTT. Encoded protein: CASTVGRQQMNTEAFF.

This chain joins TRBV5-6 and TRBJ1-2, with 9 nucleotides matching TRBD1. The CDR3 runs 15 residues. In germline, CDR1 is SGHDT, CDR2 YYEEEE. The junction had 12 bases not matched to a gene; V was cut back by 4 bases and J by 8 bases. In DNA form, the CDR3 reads TGTGCCAGCAGCCCGGACAGGGGAAACATAAGGGGCTACACCTTC. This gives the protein CASSPDRGNIRGYTF.

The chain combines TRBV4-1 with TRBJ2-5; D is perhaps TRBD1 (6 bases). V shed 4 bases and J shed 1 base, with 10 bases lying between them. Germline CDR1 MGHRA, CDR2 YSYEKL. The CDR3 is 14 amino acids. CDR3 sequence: CASSLGQSQETQYF. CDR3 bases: TGCGCCAGCAGCCTGGGACAATCCCAAGAGACCCAGTACTTC.

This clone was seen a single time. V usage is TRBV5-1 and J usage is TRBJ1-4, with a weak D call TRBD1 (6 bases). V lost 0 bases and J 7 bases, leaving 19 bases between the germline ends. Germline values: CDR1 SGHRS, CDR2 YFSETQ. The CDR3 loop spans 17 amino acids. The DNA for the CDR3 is TGCGCCAGCAGCTTGGGCCCCCCCCAGGGGAGGGGTGAAAAACTGTTTTTT. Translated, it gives CASSLGPPQGRGEKLFF.

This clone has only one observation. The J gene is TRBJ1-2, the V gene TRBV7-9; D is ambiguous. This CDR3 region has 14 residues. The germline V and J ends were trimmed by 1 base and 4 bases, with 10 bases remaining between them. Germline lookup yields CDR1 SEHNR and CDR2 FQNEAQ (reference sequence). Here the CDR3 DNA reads TGTGCCAGCAGCTTAGGACTCCTACTCTATGGCTACACCTTC. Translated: CASSLGLLLYGYTF.